These 2 T cell receptor beta chains were all obtained from the same sample, sequenced in a study of OX40 agonist ivuxolimab in advanced cancers. Only in-frame clones appear in the TCRdb table, and some are missing; sequencing was by immunoSEQ multiplex PCR. The sample lists 100,000 to 110,000 clones, 75% to 90% seen once, with 0.15% to 0.2% in the top ten. Sample: CD4+ or CD8+ T cells sorted from blood, taken in a trial of the OX40 agonist ivuxolimab. The receptor set was obtained from an adult with an advanced solid tumor such as melanoma, head and neck, liver or kidney cancer.

The J gene is TRBJ2-5, the V gene TRBV19, with TRBD2 identical over 8 bases. Germline lookup yields CDR1 LNHDA and CDR2 SQIVND (reference sequence). The trim removed 6 bases at V and 2 bases at J, leaving 8 bases unmatched. The CDR3 contains 15 residues. The DNA for the CDR3 is TGTGCCAGTAGAGGGCTAGCGGGCTTTCAAGAGACCCAGTACTTC. Translated, it gives CASRGLAGFQETQYF.

The chain couples TRBV18 to TRBJ1-5; no reliable D call. The CDR3 has 17 residues. V was cut by 5 bases and J by 0 bases, with 17 bases left in between. Germline V lookup: CDR1 KGHSH, CDR2 LQKENI. CDR3 sequence: CASSSLPLLNSNQPQHF. The CDR3 nucleotides are TGTGCCAGCTCATCCCTCCCCCTATTAAATAGCAATCAGCCCCAGCATTTT.